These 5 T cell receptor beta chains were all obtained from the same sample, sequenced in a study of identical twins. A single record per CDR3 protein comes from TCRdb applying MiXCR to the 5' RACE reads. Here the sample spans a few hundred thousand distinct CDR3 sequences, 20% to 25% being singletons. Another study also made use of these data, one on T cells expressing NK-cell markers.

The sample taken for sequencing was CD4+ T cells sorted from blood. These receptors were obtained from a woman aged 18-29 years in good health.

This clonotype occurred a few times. This CDR3 reads CSVEVPSGSNEQFF. In DNA form, the CDR3 reads TGCAGCGTTGAGGTCCCTAGCGGGAGTAATGAGCAGTTCTTC. This chain uses TRBV29-1 with TRBJ2-1; 10 bases match TRBD2. Germline V gene sequence: CDR1 SQVTM, CDR2 ANQGSEA. J lost 7 bases, V lost 3 bases, and 6 bases had no gene match. This CDR3 has 14 amino acids.

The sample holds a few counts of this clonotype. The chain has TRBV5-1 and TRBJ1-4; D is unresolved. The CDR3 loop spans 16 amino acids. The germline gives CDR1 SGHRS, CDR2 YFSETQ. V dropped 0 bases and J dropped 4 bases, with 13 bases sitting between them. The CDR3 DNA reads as TGCGCCAGCAGCTTGGCCGAGGCAGTACTTAATGAAAAACTGTTTTTT. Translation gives CASSLAEAVLNEKLFF.

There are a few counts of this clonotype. The CDR3 reads CSARTQGPWQPQHF. CDR3 bases: TGCAGTGCTAGAACACAGGGGCCCTGGCAGCCCCAGCATTTT. This chain links TRBV20-1 with TRBJ1-5, with 7 bases matching TRBD1. The ends lost 2 bases at V and 7 bases at J; junction bases unmatched: 8. The CDR3 covers 14 residues. Germline V gene sequence: CDR1 DFQATT, CDR2 SNEGSKA (reference sequence).

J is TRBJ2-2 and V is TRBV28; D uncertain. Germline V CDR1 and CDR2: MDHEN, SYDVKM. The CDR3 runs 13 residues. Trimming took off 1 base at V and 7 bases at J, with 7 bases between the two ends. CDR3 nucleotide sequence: TGTGCCAGCAGTTTATCGCTAGGCGGGGAGCTGTTTTTT. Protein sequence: CASSLSLGGELFF.

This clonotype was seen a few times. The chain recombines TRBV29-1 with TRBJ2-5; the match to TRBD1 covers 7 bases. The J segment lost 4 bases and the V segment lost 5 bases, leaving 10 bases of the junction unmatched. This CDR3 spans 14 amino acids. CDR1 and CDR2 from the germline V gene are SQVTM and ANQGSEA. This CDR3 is CSVLRDSGGETQYF. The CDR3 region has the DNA TGCAGCGTTCTGAGGGACAGCGGAGGAGAGACCCAGTACTTC.